A selection of T cell receptor beta chains follows, all from one sample in a study of graft-versus-host responses after intestinal transplantation. Clones were sequenced by immunoSEQ multiplex PCR, and TCRdb holds only the in-frame ones, with some missing. The sample includes more than 85,000 clones, roughly 80% of them seen just once. Their antigens are not known. Here the sequenced sample was unstimulated CD4+ T cells sorted from spleen or lymph node cells, taken before intestinal transplant. Source of these receptors: a human donor who received an intestinal transplant. Both conserved end residues are part of each CDR3. D genes are given only for firm matches. Rows give clone size only sometimes, using once, few, many, or a class for an expanded clone.

J gene,V gene,D gene,clone size,CDR3 DNA,CDR3 protein
TRBJ1-4,TRBV15,-,once,TGTGCCACCAGCAGTAACAAAGACAAACAGGGAGTTACTGAAAAACTGTTTTTT,CATSSNKDKQGVTEKLFF
TRBJ2-6,TRBV30,-,-,TGTGCCTGGAGCCCTCCCTCTGGGGCCAACGTCCTGACTTTC,CAWSPPSGANVLTF
TRBJ2-5,TRBV5-1,-,few,TGCGCCAGCTCCCGACAGAGTGAGACCCAGTACTTC,CASSRQSETQYF
TRBJ2-7,TRBV28,TRBD1,-,TGTGCCAGCAGTTTAAGGGGGCGGTACGAGCAGTACTTC,CASSLRGRYEQYF
TRBJ1-5,TRBV5-1,-,-,TGCGCCAGCAGCGGGGGGATCAATCAGCCCCAGCATTTT,CASSGGINQPQHF
TRBJ1-6,TRBV5-1,TRBD1,-,TGCGCCAGCAGGGACAGGACAGATTCACCCCTCCACTTT,CASRDRTDSPLHF
TRBJ2-7,TRBV18,-,-,TGTGCCAGCTCACCACCGCGCAGGCCCTACGAGCAGTACTTC,CASSPPRRPYEQYF
TRBJ1-4,TRBV11-2,-,-,TGTGCCAGCAGGACGGGGTGGGCGGCTAATGAAAAACTGTTTTTT,CASRTGWAANEKLFF
TRBJ1-2,TRBV5-6,TRBD1,-,TGTGCCAGCAGCGAGTGGGGACAGCTCTATGGCTACACCTTC,CASSEWGQLYGYTF
TRBJ2-1,TRBV6-1,-,once,TGTGCCAGCAGTGGACAGACCGGCGGCAATGAGCAGTTCTTC,CASSGQTGGNEQFF
TRBJ2-1,TRBV19,-,-,TGTGCCAGTAGTACGGGTGAGCAGTTCTTC,CASSTGEQFF
TRBJ2-5,TRBV19,-,-,TGTGCCAGTAGTATTAAGCCCGGGGGTGAGACCCAGTACTTC,CASSIKPGGETQYF
TRBJ2-7,TRBV6-1,-,few,TGTGCCAGCAGGGGCAACCGGAGACAGCTCTACGAGCAGTACTTC,CASRGNRRQLYEQYF
TRBJ2-1,TRBV18,TRBD2,-,TGTGCCAGCTCTCCCCTTTCGGCGGGGGGGGGCAATGAGCAGTTCTTC,CASSPLSAGGGNEQFF
TRBJ1-2,TRBV6-5,TRBD1,-,TGTGCCAGCAGTGTTTCCGGGACAGGCTATGGCTACACCTTC,CASSVSGTGYGYTF
TRBJ2-1,TRBV28,TRBD1,-,TGTGCCAGCAGTTCCCGGACAGGGAACTCCTACAATGAGCAGTTCTTC,CASSSRTGNSYNEQFF
TRBJ2-5,TRBV5-1,-,-,TGCGCCAGCAGCTTGGGCGTCCGGGAGACCCAGTACTTC,CASSLGVRETQYF
TRBJ2-1,TRBV19,TRBD2,-,TGTGCCACCACTAGGGATACTAGCGGTTTGGGTGAGCAGTTCTTC,CATTRDTSGLGEQFF
TRBJ2-7,TRBV5-1,TRBD1,-,TGCGCCAGCAGCTTGGGTGGGACAGGGGAATTCTACGAGCAGTACTTC,CASSLGGTGEFYEQYF
TRBJ1-6,TRBV5-1,-,-,TGCGCCAGCAGCCCCGGAGAGGGTGGCTCACCCCTCCACTTT,CASSPGEGGSPLHF
TRBJ2-2,TRBV10-3,-,few,TGTGCCATCAGTGACCCCGGGCAGGGTGGTACGGCCGGGGAGCTGTTTTTT,CAISDPGQGGTAGELFF
TRBJ2-2,TRBV2,-,-,TGTGCCAGCAGTGTCGTTGCGAACACCGGGGAGCTGTTTTTT,CASSVVANTGELFF
TRBJ2-5,TRBV5-1,TRBD2,few,TGCGCCAGCAGCTTGGGGTTGCTAGCGGGGCGCGGGGAGACCCAGTACTTC,CASSLGLLAGRGETQYF
TRBJ2-7,TRBV13,TRBD2,-,TGTGCCAGCAGCGTTAGCGGGAGGGTTTTTGACGAGCAGTACTTC,CASSVSGRVFDEQYF
TRBJ2-2,TRBV5-4,-,few,TGTGCCAGCAGCTTGGCCGAGGTTAACACCGGGGAGCTGTTTTTT,CASSLAEVNTGELFF
TRBJ2-7,TRBV4-2,TRBD2,-,TGTGCCAGCAGCCAACCGGGACTAGCGGGAGGGAACTACGAGCAGTACTTC,CASSQPGLAGGNYEQYF
TRBJ1-2,TRBV27,TRBD1,-,TGTGCCAGCAGTCCGCCAGGGGGCGCGACGTCTGGCTACACCTTC,CASSPPGGATSGYTF
TRBJ2-7,TRBV6-5,TRBD2,-,TGTGCCAGCAGTCCCGAGGTAGCGGGAAGCTACGAGCAGTACTTC,CASSPEVAGSYEQYF
TRBJ1-2,TRBV5-1,TRBD1,-,TGCGCCAGCAGCTGGGGACAGGGTGGCGCTGGCTACACCTTC,CASSWGQGGAGYTF
TRBJ2-7,TRBV5-1,-,-,TGCGCCAGCAGCTTGACAACAGGGAGTCGAGAGCAGTACTTC,CASSLTTGSREQYF
TRBJ1-6,TRBV27,-,-,TGTGCCAGCACCCGGGGGGGAAACTATAATTCACCCCTCCACTTT,CASTRGGNYNSPLHF
TRBJ1-4,TRBV7-9,TRBD1,few,TGTGCCAGCAGCCTGACAGGGCCTACTGAAAAACTGTTTTTT,CASSLTGPTEKLFF
TRBJ2-2,TRBV19,-,once,TGTGCCAGTAGTCCCCGGGTCCACACCGGGGAGCTGTTTTTT,CASSPRVHTGELFF
TRBJ2-3,TRBV27,TRBD2,few,TGTGCCAGCAGTCCCATAGCGGGGGGCACAGATACGCAGTATTTT,CASSPIAGGTDTQYF
TRBJ2-7,TRBV6-1,-,-,TGTGCCAGCAGTGAAGCGTGGCAGGGGCCCATAATCCCATACGAGCAGTACTTC,CASSEAWQGPIIPYEQYF
TRBJ2-7,TRBV29-1,-,-,TGCAGCGTTGTCCCGGGAGCGGGTGGCGAGCAGTACTTC,CSVVPGAGGEQYF